The rows below give T cell receptor beta chains drawn from one sample of a study of cytomegalovirus exposure and HLA in healthy donors. The protocol was immunoSEQ multiplex PCR, while the TCRdb copy is restricted to in-frame clones and leaves out a portion. The sample yields approximately 220,000 clones, less than 85% seen once. Input material: PBMCs. All receptors derive from a man aged 18 to 30 in good health and CMV-seronegative. CDR3s include the opening cysteine and the closing phenylalanine or tryptophan. D genes are given only for firm matches. Expanded clones are given a class, and other clones once, few, many or no size at all.

clone size | J gene | V gene | D gene | CDR3 protein | CDR3 DNA
- | TRBJ2-5 | TRBV2 | - | CAGSEQGGTQYF | TGTGCCGGCAGTGAACAGGGTGGCACCCAGTACTTC
- | TRBJ1-1 | TRBV7-9 | - | CASSPEMNTEAFF | TGTGCCAGCAGCCCAGAAATGAACACTGAAGCTTTCTTT
- | TRBJ2-3 | TRBV10-1 | - | CASSESGRGTQYF | TGCGCCAGCAGTGAGTCAGGCAGAGGTACGCAGTATTTT
once | TRBJ1-5 | TRBV18 | TRBD1 | CASSPPGRGNQPQHF | TGTGCCAGCTCACCCCCCGGCAGGGGGAATCAGCCCCAGCATTTT
- | TRBJ1-1 | TRBV7-9 | - | CASSLYGGRGSTEAFF | TGTGCCAGCAGCTTATATGGGGGGCGCGGGAGCACTGAAGCTTTCTTT
- | TRBJ1-2 | TRBV28 | TRBD1 | CASGPTGGGGYTF | TGTGCCAGCGGACCGACAGGGGGCGGTGGCTACACCTTC
few | TRBJ2-5 | TRBV7-3 | - | CASSLLTAETQYF | TGTGCCAGCAGCTTATTAACAGCAGAGACCCAGTACTTC
- | TRBJ2-7 | TRBV6-5 | - | CASSSALGYEQYF | TGTGCCAGCAGTTCCGCCCTAGGCTACGAGCAGTACTTC
once | TRBJ2-3 | TRBV27 | TRBD1 | CASSSPRTGGTDTQYF | TGTGCCAGCAGTTCCCCTAGGACAGGGGGCACAGATACGCAGTATTTT
- | TRBJ1-4 | TRBV7-9 | TRBD1 | CASSLALGQGFEKLFF | TGTGCCAGCAGCTTAGCGCTAGGACAGGGCTTTGAAAAACTGTTTTTT
- | TRBJ1-3 | TRBV7-9 | - | CASSLTVSSGNTIYF | TGTGCCAGCAGTTTGACAGTGAGCTCTGGAAACACCATATATTTT
- | TRBJ2-2 | TRBV19 | TRBD1 | CASSASGGRYTGELFF | TGTGCCAGTAGTGCCTCAGGGGGCAGGTACACCGGGGAGCTGTTTTTT
few | TRBJ2-1 | TRBV5-1 | - | CASSLGQDNEQFF | TGCGCCAGCAGCTTGGGACAGGACAATGAGCAGTTCTTC
- | TRBJ2-2 | TRBV9 | TRBD2 | CASRATSGSRTGELFF | TGTGCCAGCAGAGCAACTAGCGGGAGTCGCACCGGGGAGCTGTTTTTT
few | TRBJ2-1 | TRBV30 | - | CAWIAGPYNEQFF | TGTGCCTGGATTGCGGGCCCATACAATGAGCAGTTCTTC
- | TRBJ1-2 | TRBV7-9 | - | CASSPDDPSGGYTF | TGTGCCAGCAGCCCCGACGACCCGAGCGGTGGCTACACCTTC
few | TRBJ2-7 | TRBV25-1 | TRBD1 | CASSELSRGLWYEQYF | TGTGCCAGCAGTGAATTGTCAAGGGGGCTTTGGTACGAGCAGTACTTC
- | TRBJ2-7 | TRBV6-1 | - | CATRIVGAAYEQYF | TGTGCCACCAGGATCGTAGGGGCGGCCTACGAGCAGTACTTC
- | TRBJ1-3 | TRBV2 | - | CASTGADVGNTIYF | TGTGCCAGCACTGGGGCAGACGTCGGAAACACCATATATTTT
- | TRBJ1-5 | TRBV19 | - | CASSIEAGNQPQHF | TGTGCCAGTAGTATAGAAGCAGGGAATCAGCCCCAGCATTTT
- | TRBJ2-1 | TRBV7-3 | TRBD2 | CASSLKVWSSGRRAEHNEQFF | TGTGCCAGCAGCTTAAAGGTCTGGTCTAGCGGGAGGCGGGCCGAACACAATGAGCAGTTCTTC
once | TRBJ1-3 | TRBV7-9 | - | CASNVMWPNYSGNTIYF | TGTGCCAGCAACGTCATGTGGCCGAACTACTCTGGAAACACCATATATTTT
- | TRBJ2-2 | TRBV10-3 | - | CAISDSVSNTGELFF | TGTGCCATCAGTGACAGCGTATCGAACACCGGGGAGCTGTTTTTT
- | TRBJ1-5 | TRBV7-6 | - | CASSSEQGHQPQHF | TGTGCCAGCAGTTCTGAACAGGGTCATCAGCCCCAGCATTTT
- | TRBJ2-1 | TRBV2 | TRBD1 | CASHRGPQTNEQFF | TGTGCCAGCCACAGGGGCCCGCAGACCAATGAGCAGTTCTTC
- | TRBJ2-7 | TRBV14 | - | CASSQGIGYEQYF | TGTGCCAGCAGCCAAGGAATCGGTTACGAGCAGTACTTC
- | TRBJ1-2 | TRBV30 | - | CAWSAGGPGYTF | TGTGCCTGGAGCGCCGGGGGGCCGGGCTACACCTTC
- | TRBJ1-2 | TRBV27 | - | CASSSRPGIGYTF | TGTGCCAGCAGTTCACGGCCAGGAATCGGCTACACCTTC
- | TRBJ2-7 | TRBV25-1 | - | CASSEIPGKEQYF | TGTGCCAGCAGTGAAATACCAGGGAAGGAGCAGTACTTC
- | TRBJ2-7 | TRBV7-9 | TRBD1 | CASSSPTDRGSYEQYF | TGTGCCAGCAGCTCCCCGACAGACAGGGGCTCCTACGAGCAGTACTTC
- | TRBJ2-3 | TRBV30 | - | CAWSVLLASGDTQYF | TGTGCCTGGAGTGTATTGCTAGCGTCTGGAGATACGCAGTATTTT
- | TRBJ1-4 | TRBV4-1 | - | CASSQTGRANEKLFF | TGCGCCAGCAGCCAGACAGGTCGGGCTAATGAAAAACTGTTTTTT
- | TRBJ2-2 | TRBV2 | TRBD2 | CASQRENTGELFF | TGTGCCAGCCAGCGGGAAAACACCGGGGAGCTGTTTTTT
few | TRBJ2-7 | TRBV19 | TRBD2 | CASRLAGGGEQYF | TGTGCCTCACGACTAGCGGGAGGAGGGGAGCAGTACTTC
few | TRBJ1-1 | TRBV6-6 | - | CASSVDTGSNTEAFF | TGTGCCAGCAGTGTCGACACAGGGTCGAACACTGAAGCTTTCTTT
- | TRBJ2-1 | TRBV9 | - | CASSVASGKSRDEQFF | TGTGCCAGCAGCGTAGCCAGCGGTAAGAGTAGGGATGAGCAGTTCTTC
few | TRBJ1-3 | TRBV5-1 | - | CASSPTRQSSGNTIYF | TGCGCCAGCAGCCCAACCAGACAGAGCTCTGGAAACACCATATATTTT
- | TRBJ2-6 | TRBV30 | TRBD1 | CAWEGTLGTGNPWGANVLTF | TGTGCCTGGGAAGGGACCCTCGGGACAGGGAATCCGTGGGGGGCCAACGTCCTGACTTTC
- | TRBJ2-7 | TRBV6-1 | TRBD2 | CASRKTSGDSYEQYF | TGTGCCAGCAGAAAGACTAGCGGGGACTCCTACGAGCAGTACTTC
- | TRBJ2-7 | TRBV29-1 | - | CSVYGLPSYEQYF | TGCAGCGTTTATGGACTCCCATCGTACGAGCAGTACTTC
- | TRBJ1-5 | TRBV18 | - | CASSGGNQPQHF | TGTGCCAGCTCAGGAGGCAATCAGCCCCAGCATTTT
once | TRBJ2-5 | TRBV7-8 | - | CASSTRGQETQYF | TGTGCCAGCAGCACCCGGGGCCAAGAGACCCAGTACTTC
- | TRBJ1-4 | TRBV14 | - | CASSPDWGKLFF | TGTGCCAGCAGCCCGGACTGGGGAAAACTGTTTTTT
- | TRBJ1-5 | TRBV7-9 | TRBD1 | CASSPTGGNQPQHF | TGTGCCAGCAGCCCTACAGGGGGCAATCAGCCCCAGCATTTT
- | TRBJ1-2 | TRBV28 | TRBD1 | CASSMGTGGSLYGYTF | TGTGCCAGCAGCATGGGGACAGGGGGCTCCCTTTATGGCTACACCTTC
few | TRBJ2-6 | TRBV7-9 | - | CASSPPGAISGANVLTF | TGTGCCAGCAGCCCCCCGGGTGCAATCTCTGGGGCCAACGTCCTGACTTTC
- | TRBJ2-7 | TRBV7-9 | TRBD2 | CASSLGNRGGGTYEQYF | TGTGCCAGCAGCTTAGGGAATAGGGGCGGGGGGACCTACGAGCAGTACTTC
- | TRBJ2-7 | TRBV11-2 | - | CASSPRQGRVYEQYF | TGTGCCAGCAGCCCCCGACAGGGGAGGGTGTACGAGCAGTACTTC
few | TRBJ2-2 | TRBV7-9 | TRBD2 | CASSLGLAGAGELFF | TGTGCCAGCAGCTTAGGACTAGCGGGAGCCGGGGAGCTGTTTTTT
- | TRBJ1-2 | TRBV30 | TRBD1 | CAWSSTGEVYGYTF | TGTGCCTGGAGTTCCACAGGGGAAGTCTATGGCTACACCTTC
- | TRBJ1-4 | TRBV5-4 | - | CASSPKGGRIEKLFF | TGTGCCAGCAGCCCGAAGGGAGGGAGGATTGAAAAACTGTTTTTT
- | TRBJ2-7 | TRBV7-9 | TRBD1 | CASSPTRAQGAYEQYF | TGTGCCAGCAGCCCAACCAGGGCACAGGGGGCCTACGAGCAGTACTTC
- | TRBJ2-2 | TRBV10-2 | TRBD2 | CASSGDPGLAGVNTGELFF | TGCGCCAGCAGTGGGGATCCGGGACTAGCGGGAGTAAACACCGGGGAGCTGTTTTTT
once | TRBJ2-7 | TRBV7-9 | - | CASSQLSTGLLYEQYF | TGTGCCAGCAGTCAATTGAGCACGGGACTCCTATACGAGCAGTACTTC